This TCR beta chain was found in a study of blood T cell repertoires in COVID-19 (dated by TCRdb to the early 2020s). About the investigation overall: Samples covering the acute and convalescent phases of COVID-19 were provided by collaborators in the United States, Italy and Spain. The prospective study material was composed of cDNA or gDNA derived from T cells, B-cell-depleted T cells, or PBMCs. Subjects who had been exposed to COVID-19, were actively infected with it, or had recovered from it provided the deeply sampled blood TCRbeta repertoires that made up the dataset. The repertoires were made available in a free public database intended to serve as a resource for research on the immune response to SARS-CoV-2. Samples were obtained from the ongoing ImmuneRACE study (first 160 participants) and from 1,000 to 1,500 subjects provided by 6 global collaborators. The sample metadata nearly always contained a de-identified subject ID, COVID-19 status, age in years and sex. Where available, HLA class I and class II types were obtained from metadata supplied by the sample provider rather than from assay-based typing.

V and J are truncated by 4 bases and 1 base respectively, leaving an intervening sequence of 6 bases. CDR1 and CDR2 (SGHTA, FQGTGA) derive from the germline V gene. Including cysteine and phenylalanine, the CDR3 has 13 amino acids. The DNA shown is the 39-base CDR3, in frame from base 1. TCRbeta CDR3 regions were amplified from genomic DNA using the immunoSEQ Assay, a bias-controlled multiplex PCR. In the paper's pipeline: Nucleated cell counts per sample were estimated from amplification of reference gene primers within the assay. To quantify the absolute abundance of each unique TCRbeta CDR3 rearrangement, sequence reads were collapsed and filtered. For each sample, productive Simpson clonality was calculated as the square root of Simpson's diversity index across productive rearrangements. TCRdb stores this immuneACCESS table with in-frame sequences only. Part of the clones is absent; in the studies checked, under half of the shortfall reflects unresolved V genes, and no reason is known for the rest. The V and J calls and clone size were taken over from that table, and D and trimming were inferred from the DNA. This sample holds approximately 120,000 clones; 80% to 90% were observed only once. Roughly 5.5% of the sample goes to the ten largest clones.

Concerning this clone itself: Its antigen is unknown. The sample holds no much larger clone one base away, and base qualities are not on file.

Broad study findings and their caveats: How much clinical and demographic metadata was included differed by source and by participant, and the metadata was provided uncurated.

The collaborating institutions used their own protocols to collect whole blood in K2EDTA tubes. For TCRbeta analysis, collaborators shipped samples in one of three forms: frozen whole blood, isolated PBMCs, or DNA extracted from either of those sample types. The chain joins TRBV7-3 to TRBJ2-3; the D gene is possibly TRBD2, with 5 bases matching. The clonotype was recovered from an elderly man with active or convalescent COVID-19. The material sequenced was peripheral blood. The DNA sequence is as follows: TGTGCCAGCAGCTCGCGGGGCACAGATACGCAGTATTTT. Its coded protein is CASSSRGTDTQYF.